This T cell receptor beta chain was sequenced in a study of OX40 agonist ivuxolimab in advanced cancers. Generated by immunoSEQ multiplex PCR, the TCRdb table keeps only in-frame clones and is missing some. Found here are 90,000 to 100,000 clones, over 75% of them singletons; the top ten hold 2.6%. CDR1 and CDR2 from the germline V gene are SQVTM and ANQGSEA. CDR3 length: 13 amino acids. With 7 bases clipped from V and 3 bases from J, the junction kept 8 bases outside the gene matches. This receptor was obtained from an adult with an advanced solid tumor such as melanoma, head and neck, liver or kidney cancer. The chain employs TRBV29-1 and TRBJ1-1; 7 nucleotides align to TRBD1. The specimen was CD4+ or CD8+ T cells sorted from blood, collected in a trial of the OX40 agonist ivuxolimab. In nucleotides, the CDR3 is TGCAGCGCATACAGGGGTGGGGACACTGAAGCTTTCTTT. This encodes CSAYRGGDTEAFF.